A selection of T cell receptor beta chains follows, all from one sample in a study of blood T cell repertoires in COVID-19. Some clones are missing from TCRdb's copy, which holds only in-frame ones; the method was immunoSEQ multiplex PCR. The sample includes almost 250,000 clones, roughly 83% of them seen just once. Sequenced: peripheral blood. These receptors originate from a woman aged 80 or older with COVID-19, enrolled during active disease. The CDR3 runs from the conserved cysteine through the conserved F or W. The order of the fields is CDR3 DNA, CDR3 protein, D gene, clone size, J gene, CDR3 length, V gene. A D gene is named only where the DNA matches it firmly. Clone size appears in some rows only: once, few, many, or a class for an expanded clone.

TGTGCTAGTGGCCGCTTCATACAGGGGGAGGCAGAGACCCAGTACTTC	CASGRFIQGEAETQYF	TRBD1	once	TRBJ2-5	16	TRBV12-5
TGTGCCAGCAGCTCCCGCGGACAGGAGAGCGAGCAGTACTTC	CASSSRGQESEQYF	TRBD1	-	TRBJ2-7	14	TRBV9
TGTGCCAGCAGCTTGCCCGCATTCAAAGGGGATGGCTACACCTTC	CASSLPAFKGDGYTF	-	-	TRBJ1-2	15	TRBV5-4
TGTGCCAGCAGCCAAGATTCTCGCGGGGGGCCGAGCACAGATACGCAGTATTTT	CASSQDSRGGPSTDTQYF	TRBD2	-	TRBJ2-3	18	TRBV14
TGTGCCTGTTCGACAGACTCTGGAAACACCATATATTTT	CACSTDSGNTIYF	-	once	TRBJ1-3	13	TRBV30
TGTGCCAGCGCCCCGGCGGGGGCTGCCACCGGGGAGCTGTTTTTT	CASAPAGAATGELFF	-	-	TRBJ2-2	15	TRBV25-1
TGTGCCAGCACCAAGGACAGGGATGATCAGCCCCAGCATTTT	CASTKDRDDQPQHF	TRBD1	once	TRBJ1-5	14	TRBV6-6
TGTGCCAGCAGCGTAGGGGCACTTGGCGAGCAGTACTTC	CASSVGALGEQYF	-	-	TRBJ2-7	13	TRBV9
TGCGCCAGCAGCGCGACAGGGGCTGCTAATGAAAAACTGTTTTTT	CASSATGAANEKLFF	TRBD1	once	TRBJ1-4	15	TRBV5-1
TGTGCCAGCAGTTCCTGGACTAGCGGGGGGGCAAGTGAGCAGTTCTTC	CASSSWTSGGASEQFF	TRBD2	-	TRBJ2-1	16	TRBV28
TGCGCCAGCAGGGACAGCGGGAAGCCCCAGCATTTT	CASRDSGKPQHF	-	-	TRBJ1-5	12	TRBV10-2
TGCGCCAGCAGCCCATTCTACGTCAAAAACATTCAGTACTTC	CASSPFYVKNIQYF	-	-	TRBJ2-4	14	TRBV5-1
TGCAGTGCGAAGCGGGGGGGCGGCTACACCTTC	CSAKRGGGYTF	-	-	TRBJ1-2	11	TRBV20-1
TGTGCCAGCAGCTTAGTCGGGATCTATGGCTACACCTTC	CASSLVGIYGYTF	-	-	TRBJ1-2	13	TRBV7-8
TGTGCCAGTAGTATACTGGGCAGTTATCAGCCCCAGCATTTT	CASSILGSYQPQHF	-	-	TRBJ1-5	14	TRBV19
TGTGCCAGCAGTTTAGGCGGCCTGAGGGAGCAGTACTTC	CASSLGGLREQYF	-	-	TRBJ2-7	13	TRBV28
TGTGCCAGCAGTTTCGCAGGCGCCTCTGGAAACACCATATATTTT	CASSFAGASGNTIYF	-	-	TRBJ1-3	15	TRBV28
TGCAGCGTAACCTCCAGGGGGGTACCTGAAGCTTTCTTT	CSVTSRGVPEAFF	TRBD1	-	TRBJ1-1	13	TRBV29-1
TGTGCCAGTACCTTACTGGGCTTCGCCTATGGCTACACCTTC	CASTLLGFAYGYTF	-	-	TRBJ1-2	14	TRBV19
TGTGCCAGCAGTCCCTCAGACAGGGGGCGAACTGAAGCTTTCTTT	CASSPSDRGRTEAFF	TRBD1	once	TRBJ1-1	15	TRBV6-5
TGTGCCAGCAGCAGGGACAGGGATTTCTACGAGCAGTACTTC	CASSRDRDFYEQYF	TRBD1	-	TRBJ2-7	14	TRBV5-4
TGTGCCAGCAGTTACGATGGCGGGGCGGACGGTTCACCCCTCCACTTT	CASSYDGGADGSPLHF	-	-	TRBJ1-6	16	TRBV6-2/TRBV6-3
TGTGCCAGCTCTCCTATTATCGGGACAGGGGATCGTAATCCGGCTGAAGCTTTCTTT	CASSPIIGTGDRNPAEAFF	TRBD1	-	TRBJ1-1	19	TRBV18
TGTGCCACCAGCAGAGATCGGGTGGAGACCCAGTACTTC	CATSRDRVETQYF	-	once	TRBJ2-5	13	TRBV15
TGTGCCAGCAGTGAATTAGAGGGCCCAAGGGCTGAAGCTTTCTTT	CASSELEGPRAEAFF	-	-	TRBJ1-1	15	TRBV6-1
TGCGCCAGCAGCTCCCAGGGAAATGAGCAGTTCTTC	CASSSQGNEQFF	-	-	TRBJ2-1	12	TRBV5-1
TGTGCCAGCATGGTGGGACAAGGAAGGGAAGGTTATGGCTACACCTTC	CASMVGQGREGYGYTF	-	-	TRBJ1-2	16	TRBV28
TGTGCCAGCAGCCAGGGGGCAAACTATGGCTACACCTTC	CASSQGANYGYTF	-	few	TRBJ1-2	13	TRBV3-1/TRBV3-2